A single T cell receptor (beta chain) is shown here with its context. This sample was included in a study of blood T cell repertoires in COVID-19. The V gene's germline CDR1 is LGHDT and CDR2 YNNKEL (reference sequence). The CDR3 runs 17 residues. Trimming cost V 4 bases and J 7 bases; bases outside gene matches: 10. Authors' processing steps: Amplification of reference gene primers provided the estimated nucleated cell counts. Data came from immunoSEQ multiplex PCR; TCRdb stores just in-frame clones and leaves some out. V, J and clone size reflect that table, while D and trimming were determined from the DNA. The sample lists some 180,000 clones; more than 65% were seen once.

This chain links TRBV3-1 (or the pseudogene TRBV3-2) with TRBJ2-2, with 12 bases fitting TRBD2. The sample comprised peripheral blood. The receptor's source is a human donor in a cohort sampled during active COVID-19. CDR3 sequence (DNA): TGTGCCAGCAGCCGGGGACTAGCGGGTCGTCCCGGCGGGGAGCTGTTTTTT. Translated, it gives CASSRGLAGRPGGELFF.